These 9 T cell receptor beta chains were sequenced from one sample in a study of OX40 agonist ivuxolimab in advanced cancers. The data were produced by immunoSEQ multiplex PCR, yet TCRdb's version contains in-frame clones alone and is incomplete. The sample has 50,000 or so clones; around 77% are singletons. The specimen comprised CD4+ or CD8+ T cells sorted from blood, sampled in a trial of the OX40 agonist ivuxolimab. Receptors were obtained from an adult with an advanced solid tumor such as melanoma, head and neck, liver or kidney cancer.

This clone was recorded once. The chain is built from TRBV5-4 and TRBJ1-2, with no clear D. V shed 0 bases and J shed 4 bases, with 10 bases lying between them. The CDR3 loop spans 14 amino acids. The germline CDR1 and CDR2 sequences are SGHNT and YYREEE (reference sequence). The CDR3 DNA sequence: TGTGCCAGCAGCTTGGCCGAGGATCCCTATGGCTACACCTTC. Protein sequence: CASSLAEDPYGYTF.

This clone was observed a few times. The gene calls are TRBV5-1 and TRBJ2-3; D gene unclear. This CDR3 region has 12 residues. Trimming removed 2 bases from V and 2 bases from J, with 3 bases in between. Germline-derived CDR1 and CDR2 are SGHRS and YFSETQ. The CDR3 here is CASSFDTDTQYF. In nucleotides, the CDR3 is TGCGCCAGCAGCTTTGACACAGATACGCAGTATTTT.

This chain joins TRBV25-1 and TRBJ2-3, with D tentatively TRBD2 (6 bases). The CDR3 runs 14 residues. Germline CDR1 reads MGHDK; CDR2 reads SYGVNS. Between the trimmed V and J ends, which lost 3 bases and 3 bases, there was a span of 10 bases. CDR3 loop: CASSEEGETDTQYF. The CDR3 DNA follows: TGTGCCAGCAGTGAGGAGGGCGAGACAGATACGCAGTATTTT.

J is TRBJ2-6 and V is TRBV11-2; D ambiguous. The CDR3 is 17 amino acids. CDR1 is SGHAT and CDR2 is FQNNGV in the germline V gene. Trimming took off 5 bases at V and 4 bases at J, with 18 bases between the two ends. DNA of the CDR3: TGTGCCAGCAGCCCGCCGACACCCATGGAGGGGGCCAACGTCCTGACTTTC. Protein product: CASSPPTPMEGANVLTF.

The genes are TRBV28 and TRBJ1-4; D perhaps matches TRBD1 (6 bases). Germline values: CDR1 MDHEN, CDR2 SYDVKM. This CDR3 has 18 residues. V was shortened by 5 bases and J by 0 bases, with 19 bases between the two germline ends. The CDR3 DNA follows: TGTGCCAGCAGTATACTGACAGGTTCCCTGGCAACTAATGAAAAACTGTTTTTT. It encodes CASSILTGSLATNEKLFF.

The J gene is TRBJ1-1, the V gene TRBV6-6, with no clear D. The CDR3 runs 13 residues. Trimming cost V 8 bases and J 2 bases, with 12 bases left between them. Germline values: CDR1 MNHNY, CDR2 SVGAGI (reference sequence). CDR3 sequence reads: CASGSELNTEAFF. CDR3 coding DNA: TGTGCCAGCGGATCTGAACTTAACACTGAAGCTTTCTTT.

The chain has TRBV7-9 and TRBJ2-7; TRBD1 is a possible D gene (5 bases). V lost 3 bases and J 2 bases, leaving 8 bases between the germline ends. The CDR3 loop spans 13 amino acids. From germline, CDR1 is SEHNR and CDR2 FQNEAQ (reference sequence). The DNA of the CDR3 is TGTGCCAGCAGCTTTAAGGGGACCTACGAGCAGTACTTC. Protein sequence: CASSFKGTYEQYF.

This clone was counted a few times. This chain joins TRBV28 and TRBJ1-6; 7 nucleotides line up with TRBD1. The trim removed 8 bases at V and 10 bases at J, leaving 14 bases unmatched. Germline CDR1 reads MDHEN; CDR2 reads SYDVKM. The CDR3 extends over 15 amino acids. CDR3 region: CASERIQGLGSPLHF. CDR3 DNA sequence: TGTGCCAGCGAGCGAATACAGGGGTTAGGATCACCCCTCCACTTT.

The gene calls are TRBV5-8 and TRBJ1-3; 7 positions match TRBD1. Losses at the gene ends were 0 bases for V and 0 bases for J; bases not matched to a gene: 3. CDR1 SGHTS and CDR2 YDEGEE come from the germline V gene. The CDR3 extends over 16 amino acids. CDR3 nucleotides: TGTGCCAGCAGCTTGGGGACAGGATCCTCTGGAAACACCATATATTTT. Translating it yields CASSLGTGSSGNTIYF.